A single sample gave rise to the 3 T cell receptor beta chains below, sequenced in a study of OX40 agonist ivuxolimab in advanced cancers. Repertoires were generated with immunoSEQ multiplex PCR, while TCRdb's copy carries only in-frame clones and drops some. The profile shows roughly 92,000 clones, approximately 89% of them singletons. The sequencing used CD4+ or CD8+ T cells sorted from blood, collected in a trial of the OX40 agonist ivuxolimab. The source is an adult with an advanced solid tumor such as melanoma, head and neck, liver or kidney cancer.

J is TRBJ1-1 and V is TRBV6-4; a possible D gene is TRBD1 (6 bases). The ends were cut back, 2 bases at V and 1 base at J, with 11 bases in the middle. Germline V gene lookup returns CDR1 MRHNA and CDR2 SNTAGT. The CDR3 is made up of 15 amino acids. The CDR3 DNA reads TGTGCCAGCAGTGACCAGGGGTTCGGGAACACTGAAGCTTTCTTT. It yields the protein CASSDQGFGNTEAFF.

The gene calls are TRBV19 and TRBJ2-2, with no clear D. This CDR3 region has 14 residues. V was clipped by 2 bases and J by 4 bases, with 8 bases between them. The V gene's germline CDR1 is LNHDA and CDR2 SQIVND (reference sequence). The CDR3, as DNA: TGTGCCAGTAGTATACAGAGGACCACCGGGGAGCTGTTTTTT. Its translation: CASSIQRTTGELFF.

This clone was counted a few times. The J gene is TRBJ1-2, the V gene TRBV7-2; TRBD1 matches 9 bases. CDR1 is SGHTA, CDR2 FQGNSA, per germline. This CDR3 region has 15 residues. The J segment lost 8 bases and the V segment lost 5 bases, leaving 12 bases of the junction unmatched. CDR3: CASSRFGTGREGYTF. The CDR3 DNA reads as TGTGCCAGCAGCCGTTTCGGGACAGGGCGGGAGGGCTACACCTTC.